These 6 T cell receptor beta chains share one sample of origin, sequenced in a study of blood T cell repertoires in COVID-19. Here immunoSEQ multiplex PCR was the method, and the copy in TCRdb shows in-frame clones only, minus some. Here the sample spans about 110,000 clones, about 89% being singletons. The sample consisted of peripheral blood. The receptor source for this set is a woman younger than 45 with acute or convalescent COVID-19.

This chain uses TRBV7-9 with TRBJ2-1; a possible D gene is TRBD2 (6 bases). The germline V gene has CDR1 SEHNR and CDR2 FQNEAQ (reference sequence). The ends were cut back, 3 bases at V and 4 bases at J, with 13 bases in the middle. The CDR3 sequence is 15 residues long. The CDR3 DNA sequence: TGTGCCAGCAGCTTTTCTGTAGCGGCATACAATGAGCAGTTCTTC. Protein: CASSFSVAAYNEQFF.

This chain joins TRBV7-2 and TRBJ2-1; TRBD1 aligns across 8 bases. CDR3 length equals 12 residues. Per germline, CDR1 SGHTA and CDR2 FQGNSA. J lost 10 bases, V lost 5 bases, and 4 bases had no gene match. CDR3 nucleotides: TGTGCCAGCAGCCCACAGGGGGACGAGCAGTTCTTC. It yields the protein CASSPQGDEQFF.

The chain couples TRBV7-3 to TRBJ2-2, with D maybe TRBD2 (6 bases). There are 16 residues in the CDR3. Trimming removed 3 bases from V and 2 bases from J, with 13 bases in between. Germline-derived CDR1 and CDR2 are SGHTA and FQGTGA. The CDR3 reads CASSFSRGINTGELFF. The CDR3 DNA reads TGTGCCAGCAGCTTCTCACGGGGGATCAACACCGGGGAGCTGTTTTTT.

The V gene is TRBV7-2, the J gene TRBJ2-6, with D tentatively TRBD1 (6 bases). This CDR3 has 15 residues. The ends were cut back, 4 bases at V and 4 bases at J, with 11 bases in the middle. Germline CDR1 SGHTA, CDR2 FQGNSA. This chain's CDR3 is CASSSQGFGANVLTF. The DNA of the CDR3 is TGTGCCAGCAGCTCTCAGGGGTTCGGGGCCAACGTCCTGACTTTC.

The chain combines TRBV3-1 (or the pseudogene TRBV3-2) with TRBJ2-1; 9 positions agree with TRBD2. Per the germline V gene, CDR1 is LGHDT and CDR2 is YNNKEL (reference sequence). Trimming at V came to 4 bases and at J to 7 bases, leaving 26 bases not matched to a gene. This CDR3 region has 21 residues. The CDR3 reads CASSPWAMAGGRASIENEQFF. CDR3 DNA: TGTGCCAGCAGCCCCTGGGCCATGGCGGGAGGGCGGGCTTCCATAGAGAATGAGCAGTTCTTC.

The V call is TRBV6-5, the J call TRBJ2-7; 12 positions match TRBD1. This CDR3 has 14 residues. J lost 6 bases, V lost 6 bases, and 6 bases had no gene match. In germline, CDR1 is MNHEY, CDR2 SVGAGI. This chain's CDR3 is CASRSGTGGGEQYF. CDR3 nucleotide sequence: TGTGCCAGCAGGTCCGGGACAGGGGGCGGCGAGCAGTACTTC.